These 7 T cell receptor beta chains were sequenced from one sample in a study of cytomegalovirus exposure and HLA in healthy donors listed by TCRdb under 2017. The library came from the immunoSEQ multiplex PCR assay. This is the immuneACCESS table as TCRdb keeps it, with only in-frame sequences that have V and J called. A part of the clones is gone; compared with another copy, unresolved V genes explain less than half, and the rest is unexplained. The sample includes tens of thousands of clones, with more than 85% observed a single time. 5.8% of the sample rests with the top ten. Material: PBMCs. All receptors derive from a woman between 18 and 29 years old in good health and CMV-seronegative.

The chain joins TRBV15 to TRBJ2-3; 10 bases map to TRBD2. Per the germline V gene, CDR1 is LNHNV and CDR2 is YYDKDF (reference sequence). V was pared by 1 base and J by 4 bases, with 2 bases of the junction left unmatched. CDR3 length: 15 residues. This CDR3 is CATSRGLAGADTQYF. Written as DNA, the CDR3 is TGTGCCACCAGCAGAGGGCTAGCGGGGGCAGATACGCAGTATTTT.

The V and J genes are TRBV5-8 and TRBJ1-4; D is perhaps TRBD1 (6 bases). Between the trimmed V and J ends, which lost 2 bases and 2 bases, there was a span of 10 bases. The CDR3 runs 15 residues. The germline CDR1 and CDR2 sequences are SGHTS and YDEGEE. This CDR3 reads CASSFRGITNEKLFF. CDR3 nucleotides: TGTGCCAGCAGCTTTAGGGGGATCACTAATGAAAAACTGTTTTTT.

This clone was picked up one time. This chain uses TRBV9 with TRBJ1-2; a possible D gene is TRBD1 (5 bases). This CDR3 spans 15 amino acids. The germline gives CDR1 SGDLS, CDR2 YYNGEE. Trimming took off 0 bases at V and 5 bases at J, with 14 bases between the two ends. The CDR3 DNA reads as TGTGCCAGCAGCGTAGCCTGGGGCGCAAATTATGGCTACACCTTC. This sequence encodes CASSVAWGANYGYTF.

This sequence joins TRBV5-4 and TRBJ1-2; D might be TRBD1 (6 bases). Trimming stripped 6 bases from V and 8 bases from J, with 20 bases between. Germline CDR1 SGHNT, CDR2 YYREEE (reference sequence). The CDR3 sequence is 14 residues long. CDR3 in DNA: TGTGCCAGCACCCAGGGGAACACCCTGGGGGGCTACACCTTC. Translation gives CASTQGNTLGGYTF.

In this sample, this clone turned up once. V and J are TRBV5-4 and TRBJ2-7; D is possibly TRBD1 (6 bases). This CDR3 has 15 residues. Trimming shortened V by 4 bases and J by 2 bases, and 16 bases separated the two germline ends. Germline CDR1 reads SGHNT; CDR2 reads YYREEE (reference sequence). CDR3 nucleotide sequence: TGTGCCAGCAGCCCAAACCCGACAGGTACCTACGAGCAGTACGTC. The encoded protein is CASSPNPTGTYEQYV.

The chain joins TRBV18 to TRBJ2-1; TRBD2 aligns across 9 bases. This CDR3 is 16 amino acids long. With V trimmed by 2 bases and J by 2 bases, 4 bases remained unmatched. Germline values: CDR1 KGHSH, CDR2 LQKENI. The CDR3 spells CASSPSAGGPYNEQFF. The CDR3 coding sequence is TGTGCCAGCTCACCATCCGCGGGGGGGCCCTACAATGAGCAGTTCTTC.

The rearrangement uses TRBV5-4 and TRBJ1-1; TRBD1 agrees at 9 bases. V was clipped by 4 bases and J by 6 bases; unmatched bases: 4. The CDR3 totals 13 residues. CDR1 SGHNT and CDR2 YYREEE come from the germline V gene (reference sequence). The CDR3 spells CASSTGGAPEAFF. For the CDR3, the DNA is TGTGCCAGCAGCACAGGGGGCGCCCCTGAAGCTTTCTTT.